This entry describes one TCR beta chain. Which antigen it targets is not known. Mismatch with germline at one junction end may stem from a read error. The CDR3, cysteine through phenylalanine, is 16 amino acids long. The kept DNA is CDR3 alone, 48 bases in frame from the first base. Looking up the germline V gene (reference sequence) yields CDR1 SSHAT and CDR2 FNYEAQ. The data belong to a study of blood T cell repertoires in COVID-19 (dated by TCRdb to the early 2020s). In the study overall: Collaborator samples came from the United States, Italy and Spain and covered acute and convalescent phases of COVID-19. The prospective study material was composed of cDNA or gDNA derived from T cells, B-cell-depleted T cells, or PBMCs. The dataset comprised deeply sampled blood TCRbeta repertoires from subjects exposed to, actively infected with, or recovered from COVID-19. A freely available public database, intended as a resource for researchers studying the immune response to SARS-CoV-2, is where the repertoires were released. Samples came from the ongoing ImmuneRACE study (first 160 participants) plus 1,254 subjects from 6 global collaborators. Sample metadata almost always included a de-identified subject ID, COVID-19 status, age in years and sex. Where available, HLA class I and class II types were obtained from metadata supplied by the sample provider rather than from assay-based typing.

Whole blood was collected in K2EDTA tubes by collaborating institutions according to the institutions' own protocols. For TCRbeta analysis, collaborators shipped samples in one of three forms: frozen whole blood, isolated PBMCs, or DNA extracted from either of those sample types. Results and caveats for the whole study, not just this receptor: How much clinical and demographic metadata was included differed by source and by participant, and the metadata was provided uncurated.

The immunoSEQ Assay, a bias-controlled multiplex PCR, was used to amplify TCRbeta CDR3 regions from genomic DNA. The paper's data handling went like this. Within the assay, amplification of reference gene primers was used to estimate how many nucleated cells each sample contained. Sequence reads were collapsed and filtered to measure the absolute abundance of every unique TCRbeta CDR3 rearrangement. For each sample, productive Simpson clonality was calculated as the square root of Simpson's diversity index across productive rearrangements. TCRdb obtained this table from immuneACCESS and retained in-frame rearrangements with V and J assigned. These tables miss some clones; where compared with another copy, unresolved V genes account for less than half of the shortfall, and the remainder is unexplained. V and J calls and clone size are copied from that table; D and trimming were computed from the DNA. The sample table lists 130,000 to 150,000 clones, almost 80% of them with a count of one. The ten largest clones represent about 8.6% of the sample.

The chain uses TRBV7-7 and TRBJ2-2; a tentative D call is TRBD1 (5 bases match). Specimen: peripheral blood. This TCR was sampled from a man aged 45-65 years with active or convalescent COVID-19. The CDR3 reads CASSLSGPSNTGELFF. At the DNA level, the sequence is TGTGCTAGCAGCTTATCAGGGCCCTCGAACACCGGGGAGCTGTTTTTT.